Sequencing of this T cell receptor (beta chain) was carried out in a study of shared clonotypes between healthy human individuals. Donors had no recently reported acute infections or vaccinations and were HIV-negative. The study separated CD4+ cells into CD45RA+ naive and CD45RA-negative memory subsets. The deep-level immunoSEQ assay was used. Sequencing used immunoSEQ multiplex PCR; TCRdb keeps in-frame clones, though not all of them. The sample lists more than 200,000 clones; under 80% were seen once. CDR3 size: 15 residues. CDR1 and CDR2 (germline): MDHEN, SYDVKM. The germline V and J ends were trimmed by 2 bases and 1 base, with 11 bases remaining between them.

The sequencing sample was made of memory CD4+ T cells sorted from blood. Subset of the sample: CD45RA-negative fraction. The chain links TRBV28 to TRBJ2-5; either TRBD1 or TRBD2 may supply D (5 bases each). The receptor comes from a man younger than 40 in good health. CDR3 DNA: TGTGCCAGCAGTTTACCCGGGACCACCCAAGAGACCCAGTACTTC. It specifies CASSLPGTTQETQYF.